This TCR beta chain was identified in a study of PD-1 blockade in classical Hodgkin lymphoma. On this clone itself: Antigen unknown.

The CDR3 extends over 14 amino acids. The germline V gene has CDR1 SGHRS and CDR2 YFSETQ. Trimming removed 0 bases at V and 7 bases at J, with 11 bases between. Study-wide results and limits: It was CD4+ TCR diversity, not CD8+, that rose significantly by C4D1. When set against healthy donors, newly diagnosed patients were reported to show lower baseline TCR diversity. Partial responders and progressors had significantly lower baseline TCR diversity.

Each and every patient relapsed after autologous stem cell transplantation, and patients got differing brentuximab vedotin exposure. Produced via immunoSEQ multiplex PCR; TCRdb's table is partial and in-frame only. The sample lists about 25,000 clones, 60% to 80% occurring once. This clonotype was sampled from a human donor with classical Hodgkin lymphoma. This chain connects TRBV5-1 to TRBJ2-1; tentatively, D is TRBD2 (5 bases). The input for sequencing was peripheral blood mononuclear cells (PBMCs), taken at baseline. CDR3 sequence reads: CASSLDPGFNEQFF. The DNA of the CDR3 is TGCGCCAGCAGCTTGGACCCGGGATTTAATGAGCAGTTCTTC.